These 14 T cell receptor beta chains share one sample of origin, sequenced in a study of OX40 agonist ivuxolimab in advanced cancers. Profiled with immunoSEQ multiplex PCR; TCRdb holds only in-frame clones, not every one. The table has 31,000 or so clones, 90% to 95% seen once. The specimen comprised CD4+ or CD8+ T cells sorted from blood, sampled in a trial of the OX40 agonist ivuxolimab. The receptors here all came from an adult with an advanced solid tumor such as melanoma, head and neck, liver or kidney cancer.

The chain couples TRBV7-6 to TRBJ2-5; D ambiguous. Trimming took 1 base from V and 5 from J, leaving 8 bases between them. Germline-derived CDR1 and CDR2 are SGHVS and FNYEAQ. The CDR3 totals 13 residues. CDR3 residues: CASSLGFRETQYF. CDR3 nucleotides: TGTGCCAGCAGCTTAGGATTTCGGGAGACCCAGTACTTC.

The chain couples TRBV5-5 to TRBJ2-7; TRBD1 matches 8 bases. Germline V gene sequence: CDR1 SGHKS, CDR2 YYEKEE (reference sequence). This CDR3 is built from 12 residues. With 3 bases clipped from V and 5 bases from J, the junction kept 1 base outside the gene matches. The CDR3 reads CASSWTGNEQYF. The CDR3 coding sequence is TGTGCCAGCAGCTGGACAGGGAACGAGCAGTACTTC.

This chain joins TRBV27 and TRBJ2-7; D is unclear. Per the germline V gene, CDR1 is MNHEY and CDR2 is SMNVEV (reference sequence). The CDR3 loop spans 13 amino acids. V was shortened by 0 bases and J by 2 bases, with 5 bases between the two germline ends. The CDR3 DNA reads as TGTGCCAGCAGTTTATCGCCAGCCTACGAGCAGTACGTC. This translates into CASSLSPAYEQYV.

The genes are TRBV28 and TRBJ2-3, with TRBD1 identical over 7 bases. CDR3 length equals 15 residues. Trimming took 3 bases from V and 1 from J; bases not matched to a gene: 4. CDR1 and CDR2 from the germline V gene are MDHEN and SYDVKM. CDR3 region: CASSFGTGGTDTQYF. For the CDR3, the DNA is TGTGCCAGCAGTTTTGGTACAGGGGGCACAGATACGCAGTATTTT.

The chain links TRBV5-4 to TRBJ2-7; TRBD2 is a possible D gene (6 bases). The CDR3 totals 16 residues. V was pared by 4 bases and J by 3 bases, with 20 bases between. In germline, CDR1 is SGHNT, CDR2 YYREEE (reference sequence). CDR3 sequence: CASSHGLAAGIYEQYF. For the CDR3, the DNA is TGTGCCAGCAGCCACGGATTGGCTGCGGGAATCTACGAGCAGTACTTC.

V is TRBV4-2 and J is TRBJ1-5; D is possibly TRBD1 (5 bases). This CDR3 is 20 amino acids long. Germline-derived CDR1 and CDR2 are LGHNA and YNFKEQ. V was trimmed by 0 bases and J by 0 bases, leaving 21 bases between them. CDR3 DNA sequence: TGTGCCAGCAGCCAAGATCCAGGGTTGAGGGCATCTTATAGCAATCAGCCCCAGCATTTT. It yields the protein CASSQDPGLRASYSNQPQHF.

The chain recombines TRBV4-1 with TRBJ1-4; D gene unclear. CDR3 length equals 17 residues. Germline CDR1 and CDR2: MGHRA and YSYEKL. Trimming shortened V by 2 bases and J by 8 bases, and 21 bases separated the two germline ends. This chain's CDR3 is CASSQFPPLDVREKLFF. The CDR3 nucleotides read TGCGCCAGCAGCCAATTCCCCCCCCTGGACGTAAGAGAAAAACTGTTTTTT.

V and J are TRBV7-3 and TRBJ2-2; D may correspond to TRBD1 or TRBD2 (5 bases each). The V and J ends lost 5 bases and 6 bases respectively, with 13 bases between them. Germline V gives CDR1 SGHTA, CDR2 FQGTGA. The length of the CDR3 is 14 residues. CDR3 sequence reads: CASSPHEGPGELFF. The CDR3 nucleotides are TGTGCCAGCAGCCCACACGAGGGGCCCGGGGAGCTGTTTTTT. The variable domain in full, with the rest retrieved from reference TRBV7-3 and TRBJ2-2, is GAGVSQTPSNKVTEKGKYVELRCDPISGHTALYWYRQSLGQGPEFLIYFQGTGAADDSGLPNDRFFAVRPEGSVSTLKIQRTERGDSAVYLCASSPHEGPGELFFGEGSRLTVL.

The CDR3 loop is CASSFRQGLNEQFF. CDR3 nucleotide sequence: TGTGCCAGCAGCTTTAGACAGGGCCTCAATGAGCAGTTCTTC. This chain connects TRBV7-2 to TRBJ2-1, with TRBD1 matching 7 bases. The germline V gene has CDR1 SGHTA and CDR2 FQGNSA. The ends lost 3 bases at V and 6 bases at J; junction bases unmatched: 5. The CDR3 has 14 residues.

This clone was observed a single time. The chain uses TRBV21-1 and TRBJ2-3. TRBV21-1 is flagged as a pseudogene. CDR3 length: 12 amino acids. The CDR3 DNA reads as TGTGCCAGCAGCAAAGCCCCAGATACGCAGTATTTT. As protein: CASSKAPDTQYF.

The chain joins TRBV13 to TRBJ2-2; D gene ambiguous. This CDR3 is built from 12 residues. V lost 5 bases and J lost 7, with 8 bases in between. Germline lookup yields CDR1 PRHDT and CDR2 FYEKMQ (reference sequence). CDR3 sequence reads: CASSPSFGELFF. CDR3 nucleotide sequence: TGTGCCAGCAGCCCTAGTTTCGGGGAGCTGTTTTTT.

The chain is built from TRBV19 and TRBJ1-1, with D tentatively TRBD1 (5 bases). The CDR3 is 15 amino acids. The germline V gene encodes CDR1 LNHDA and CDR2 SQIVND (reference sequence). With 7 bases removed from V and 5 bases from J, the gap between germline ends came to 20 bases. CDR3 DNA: TGTGCCAGTAATGGGGGGTACAAACCCTTAACTGAAGCTTTCTTT. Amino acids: CASNGGYKPLTEAFF.

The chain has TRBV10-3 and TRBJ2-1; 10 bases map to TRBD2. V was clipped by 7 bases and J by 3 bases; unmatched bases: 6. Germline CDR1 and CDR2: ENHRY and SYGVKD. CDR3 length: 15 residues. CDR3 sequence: CAIKPAGGDYNEQFF. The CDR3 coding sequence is TGTGCCATCAAACCAGCGGGAGGGGACTACAATGAGCAGTTCTTC.

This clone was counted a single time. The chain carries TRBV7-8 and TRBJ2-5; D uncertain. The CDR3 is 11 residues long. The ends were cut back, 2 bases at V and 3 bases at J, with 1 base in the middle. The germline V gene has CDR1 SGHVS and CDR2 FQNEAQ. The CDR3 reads CASSLKETQYF. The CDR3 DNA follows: TGTGCCAGCAGCTTAAAAGAGACCCAGTACTTC.